A single sample gave rise to the 4 T cell receptor beta chains below, sequenced in a study of molecular identifiers for immune sequencing clone quantification (dated by TCRdb to the late 2010s). Libraries were prepared through PCR. TCRdb shows the sequencer as Illumina HiSeq 4000. TCRdb trimmed the raw reads at Q25, called clones with MiXCR and kept productive beta chains. Rows are unified per CDR3 protein, each entry keeping the most common DNA and genes. The sample data list some 650,000 distinct CDR3 sequences, and 20% of these were observed just once. 0.75% to 0.95% of the sample goes to the ten largest clones. The sample comprised naive CD8+ T cells from blood, with Jurkat cell RNA spiked in. This sample's cell subset or site label indicates: FACS-sorted CD8+CD4-CCR7+CD45RA+ naive T cells. The receptors come from a human donor in good health. Some libraries in this study had Jurkat cell RNA spiked in.

This clonotype was observed at least ten times. The rearrangement uses TRBV21-1 and TRBJ2-3; TRBD1 is the table's D call, not checked against the DNA. TRBV21-1 is described as a pseudogene. The CDR3 extends over 15 amino acids. This CDR3 is CASSEGGQSTDTQYF. The CDR3 DNA is TGTGCCAGCAGCGAAGGGGGACAGAGCACAGATACGCAGTATTTT.

The sample holds many counts of this clonotype. This chain joins TRBV6-2 or TRBV6-3 and TRBJ1-4, with D unresolved. The germline CDR1 and CDR2 sequences are MNHEY and SVGEGT. There are 15 residues in the CDR3. V gave up 2 bases and J gave up 0 bases, with 7 bases separating them. DNA for the CDR3: TGTGCCAGCAGTTACGAGGTGGCAACTAATGAAAAACTGTTTTTT. Its protein product is CASSYEVATNEKLFF.

This clonotype was counted ten times or more. The V and J genes are TRBV6-5 and TRBJ2-7; 7 positions agree with TRBD1. Trimming took 2 bases from V and 4 from J; bases not matched to a gene: 8. CDR1 MNHEY and CDR2 SVGAGI come from the germline V gene. The CDR3 is 15 amino acids. The CDR3 here is CASSYAQGRPYEQYF. The CDR3, as DNA: TGTGCCAGCAGTTACGCACAGGGGCGTCCTTACGAGCAGTACTTC.

This clonotype was detected many times. The chain joins TRBV4-1 to TRBJ1-1; D gene unclear. This CDR3 has 13 amino acids. V was shortened by 0 bases and J by 4 bases, with 6 bases between the two germline ends. From germline, CDR1 is MGHRA and CDR2 YSYEKL. This CDR3 reads CASSQERGTEAFF. The CDR3 region has the DNA TGCGCCAGCAGCCAAGAACGGGGCACTGAAGCTTTCTTT.